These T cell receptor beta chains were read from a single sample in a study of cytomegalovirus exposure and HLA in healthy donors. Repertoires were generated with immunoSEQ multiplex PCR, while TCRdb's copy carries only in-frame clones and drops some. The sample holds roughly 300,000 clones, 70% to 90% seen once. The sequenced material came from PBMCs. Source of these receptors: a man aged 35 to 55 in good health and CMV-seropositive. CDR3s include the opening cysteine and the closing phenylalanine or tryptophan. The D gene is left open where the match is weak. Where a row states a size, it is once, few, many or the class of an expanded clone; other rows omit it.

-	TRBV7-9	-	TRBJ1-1	CASSSGQPMNTEAFF	TGTGCCAGCAGCTCGGGACAACCCATGAACACTGAAGCTTTCTTT
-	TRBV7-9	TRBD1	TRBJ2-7	CASSLGTGVTYEQYF	TGTGCCAGCAGCTTAGGGACAGGGGTTACCTACGAGCAGTACTTC
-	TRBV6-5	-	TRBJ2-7	CASTTSSYEQYF	TGTGCCAGCACCACTAGCTCCTACGAGCAGTACTTC
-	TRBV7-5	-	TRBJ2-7	CARSRPVRVEQYF	TGTGCCAGAAGCCGCCCGGTCCGGGTTGAGCAGTACTTC
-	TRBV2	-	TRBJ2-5	CASSVQQETQYF	TGTGCCAGCAGTGTACAGCAAGAGACCCAGTACTTC
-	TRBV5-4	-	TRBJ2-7	CASSLFIGDYEQYF	TGTGCCAGCAGCTTGTTTATAGGGGACTACGAGCAGTACTTC
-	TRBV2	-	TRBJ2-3	CASSDAGQSTDTQYF	TGTGCCAGCAGTGACGCAGGCCAAAGCACAGATACGCAGTATTTT
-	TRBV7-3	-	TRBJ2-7	CASLLSGGLKFFSYEQYF	TGTGCCAGCCTTCTCTCCGGGGGACTGAAATTCTTCTCCTACGAGCAGTACTTC
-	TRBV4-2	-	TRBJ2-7	CASSQPTSPGEQYF	TGTGCCAGCAGCCAACCGACATCTCCGGGAGAGCAGTACTTC
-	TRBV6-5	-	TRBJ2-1	CASSFADSYNEQFF	TGTGCCAGCAGTTTTGCGGACTCCTACAATGAGCAGTTCTTC
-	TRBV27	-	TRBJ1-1	CASSLTGLNTEAFF	TGTGCCAGCAGTTTAACAGGCCTGAACACTGAAGCTTTCTTT
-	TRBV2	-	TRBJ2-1	CASSLRKSYNEQFF	TGTGCCAGCAGTCTTAGAAAGTCCTACAATGAGCAGTTCTTC
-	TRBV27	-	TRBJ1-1	CASSFQGGMNTEAFF	TGTGCCAGCAGTTTCCAGGGAGGGATGAACACTGAAGCTTTCTTT
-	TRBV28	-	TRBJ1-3	CASIPRGRGNSGNTIYF	TGTGCCAGCATCCCACGGGGCAGGGGAAATTCTGGAAACACCATATATTTT
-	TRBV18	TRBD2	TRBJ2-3	CASSIGLAGGDTQYF	TGTGCCAGCTCCATAGGACTAGCGGGAGGTGATACGCAGTATTTT
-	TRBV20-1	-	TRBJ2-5	CSVRLQETQYF	TGCAGTGTTAGACTCCAAGAGACCCAGTACTTC
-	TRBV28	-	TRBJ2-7	CASSLRGSLTYEQYF	TGTGCCAGCAGTTTAAGGGGGAGTCTAACCTACGAGCAGTACTTC
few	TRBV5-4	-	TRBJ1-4	CASSLGGGRVEKLFF	TGTGCCAGCAGCTTGGGAGGGGGACGGGTTGAAAAACTGTTTTTT
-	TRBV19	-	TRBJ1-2	CASTPTLNYGYTF	TGTGCCAGTACCCCGACACTTAACTATGGCTACACCTTC
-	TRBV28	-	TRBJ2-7	CASSLFSGMRYEQYF	TGTGCCAGCAGTTTATTCTCCGGGATGAGGTACGAGCAGTACTTC
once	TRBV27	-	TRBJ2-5	CASSFWSGVRPQETQYF	TGTGCCAGCAGTTTTTGGTCGGGAGTAAGACCTCAAGAGACCCAGTACTTC
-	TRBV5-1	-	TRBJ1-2	CASSLAQGTYGYTF	TGCGCCAGCAGCTTGGCACAGGGCACCTATGGCTACACCTTC
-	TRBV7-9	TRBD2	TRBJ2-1	CASSSSGTTYNEQFF	TGTGCCAGCAGCTCTAGCGGGACCACCTACAATGAGCAGTTCTTC
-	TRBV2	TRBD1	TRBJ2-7	CASSVTGQGAGEQYF	TGTGCCAGCAGTGTGACGGGACAGGGGGCGGGGGAGCAGTACTTC
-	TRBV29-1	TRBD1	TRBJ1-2	CSVPGTGGLDYGYTF	TGCAGCGTTCCCGGGACAGGGGGTTTGGACTATGGCTACACCTTC
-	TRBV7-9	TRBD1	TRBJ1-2	CASSLTAPDRDYGYTF	TGTGCCAGCAGCTTAACAGCTCCGGACAGGGACTATGGCTACACCTTC